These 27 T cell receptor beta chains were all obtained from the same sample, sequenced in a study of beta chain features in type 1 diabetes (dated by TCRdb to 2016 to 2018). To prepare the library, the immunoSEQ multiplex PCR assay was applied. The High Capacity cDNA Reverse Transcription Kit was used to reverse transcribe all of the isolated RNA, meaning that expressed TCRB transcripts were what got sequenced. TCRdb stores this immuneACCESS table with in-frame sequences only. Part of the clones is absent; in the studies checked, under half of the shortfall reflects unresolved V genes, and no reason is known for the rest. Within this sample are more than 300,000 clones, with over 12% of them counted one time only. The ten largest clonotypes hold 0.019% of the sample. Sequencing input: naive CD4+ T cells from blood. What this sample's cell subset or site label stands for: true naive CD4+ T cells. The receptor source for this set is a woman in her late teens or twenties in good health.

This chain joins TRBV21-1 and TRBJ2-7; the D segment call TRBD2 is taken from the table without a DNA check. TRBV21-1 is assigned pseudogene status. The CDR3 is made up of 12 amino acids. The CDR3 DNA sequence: TGTGCCAGCCCCTCCCTATTCTACGAGCAGTACTTC. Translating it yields CASPSLFYEQYF.

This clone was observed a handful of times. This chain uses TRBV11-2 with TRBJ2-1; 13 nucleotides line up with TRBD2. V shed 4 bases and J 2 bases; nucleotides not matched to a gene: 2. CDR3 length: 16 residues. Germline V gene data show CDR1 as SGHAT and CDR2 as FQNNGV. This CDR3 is CASSSGTSGTYNEQFF. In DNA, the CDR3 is TGTGCCAGCAGCTCCGGGACTAGCGGGACCTACAATGAGCAGTTCTTC. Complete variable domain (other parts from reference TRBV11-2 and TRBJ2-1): EAGVAQSPRYKIIEKRQSVAFWCNPISGHATLYWYQQILGQGPKLLIQFQNNGVVDDSQLPKDRFSAERLKGVDSTLKIQPAKLEDSAVYLCASSSGTSGTYNEQFFGPGTRLTVL.

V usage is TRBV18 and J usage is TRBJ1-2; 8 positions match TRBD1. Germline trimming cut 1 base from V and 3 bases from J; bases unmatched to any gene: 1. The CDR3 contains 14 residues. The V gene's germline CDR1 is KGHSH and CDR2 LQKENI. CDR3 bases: TGTGCCAGCTCACCACAGGACAGGGACTATGGCTACACCTTC. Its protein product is CASSPQDRDYGYTF.

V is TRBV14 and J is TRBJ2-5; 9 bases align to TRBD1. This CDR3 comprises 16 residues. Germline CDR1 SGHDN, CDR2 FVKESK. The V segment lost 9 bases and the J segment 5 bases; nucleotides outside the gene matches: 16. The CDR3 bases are TGTGCCAGTACCCTACGACCGGGACAGGGTGGGGAGACCCAGTACTTC. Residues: CASTLRPGQGGETQYF.

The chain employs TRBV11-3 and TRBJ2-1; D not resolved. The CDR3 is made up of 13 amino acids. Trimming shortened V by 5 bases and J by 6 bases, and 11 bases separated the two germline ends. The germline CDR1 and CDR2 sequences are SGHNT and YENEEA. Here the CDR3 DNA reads TGTGCCAGCAGCACCCTGAGTAGCAATGAGCAGTTCTTC. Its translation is CASSTLSSNEQFF.

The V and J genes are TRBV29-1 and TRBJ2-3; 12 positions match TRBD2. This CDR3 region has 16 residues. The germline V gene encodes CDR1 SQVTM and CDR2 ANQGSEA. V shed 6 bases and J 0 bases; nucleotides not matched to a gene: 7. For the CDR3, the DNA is TGCAGCGTGACCGGGACTAGCGGGCTTAGCACAGATACGCAGTATTTT. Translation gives CSVTGTSGLSTDTQYF.

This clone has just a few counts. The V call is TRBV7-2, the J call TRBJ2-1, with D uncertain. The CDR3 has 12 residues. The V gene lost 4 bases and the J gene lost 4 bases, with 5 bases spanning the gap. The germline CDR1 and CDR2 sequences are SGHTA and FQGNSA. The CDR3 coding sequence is TGTGCCAGCAGCTACCTATACAATGAGCAGTTCTTC. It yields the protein CASSYLYNEQFF.

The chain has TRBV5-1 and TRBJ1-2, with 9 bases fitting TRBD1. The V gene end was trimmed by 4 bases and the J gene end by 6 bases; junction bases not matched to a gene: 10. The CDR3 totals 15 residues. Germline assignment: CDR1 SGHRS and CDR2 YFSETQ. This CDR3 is CASSAGTGNLDGYTF. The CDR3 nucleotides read TGCGCCAGCAGCGCCGGGACAGGGAATTTGGATGGCTACACCTTC.

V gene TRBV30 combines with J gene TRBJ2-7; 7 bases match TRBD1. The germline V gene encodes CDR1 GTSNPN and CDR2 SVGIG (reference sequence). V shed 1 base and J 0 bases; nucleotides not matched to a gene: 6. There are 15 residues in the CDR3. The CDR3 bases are TGTGCCTGGAGTGGAGACAGGGCCCCCTCCTACGAGCAGTACTTC. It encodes CAWSGDRAPSYEQYF.

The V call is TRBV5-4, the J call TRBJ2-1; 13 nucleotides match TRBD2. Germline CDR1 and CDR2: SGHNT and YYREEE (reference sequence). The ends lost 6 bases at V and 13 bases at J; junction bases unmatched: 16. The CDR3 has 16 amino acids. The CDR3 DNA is TGTGCCAGCACCGTTATGCGGACTAGCGGGAGCCGGGAACAGTTCTTC. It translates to CASTVMRTSGSREQFF.

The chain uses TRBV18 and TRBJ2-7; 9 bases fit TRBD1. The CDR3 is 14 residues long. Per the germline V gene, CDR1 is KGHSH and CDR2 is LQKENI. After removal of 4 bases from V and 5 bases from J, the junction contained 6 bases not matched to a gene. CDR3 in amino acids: CASSRGQGYDEQYF. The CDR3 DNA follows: TGTGCCAGCTCACGGGGACAGGGATACGACGAGCAGTACTTC.

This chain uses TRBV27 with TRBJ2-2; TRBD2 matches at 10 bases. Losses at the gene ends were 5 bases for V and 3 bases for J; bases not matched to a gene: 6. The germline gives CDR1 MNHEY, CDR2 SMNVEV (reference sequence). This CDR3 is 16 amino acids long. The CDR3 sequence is CASSRPLAGYTGELFF. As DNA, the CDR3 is TGTGCCAGCAGTCGACCACTAGCGGGATACACCGGGGAGCTGTTTTTT.

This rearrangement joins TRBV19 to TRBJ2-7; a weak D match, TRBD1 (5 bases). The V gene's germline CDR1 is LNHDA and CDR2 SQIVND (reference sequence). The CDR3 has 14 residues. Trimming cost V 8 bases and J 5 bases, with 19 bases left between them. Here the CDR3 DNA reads TGTGCCAGTTCAAATTCAGGGAAGGCGAACGAGCAGTACTTC. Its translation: CASSNSGKANEQYF.

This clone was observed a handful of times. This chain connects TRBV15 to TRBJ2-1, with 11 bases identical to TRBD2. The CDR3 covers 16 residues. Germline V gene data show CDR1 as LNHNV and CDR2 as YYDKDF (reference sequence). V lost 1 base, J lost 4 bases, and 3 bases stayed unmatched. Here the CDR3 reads CATSRVSSGRYNEQFF. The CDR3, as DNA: TGTGCCACCAGCAGAGTCTCTAGCGGGAGGTACAATGAGCAGTTCTTC.

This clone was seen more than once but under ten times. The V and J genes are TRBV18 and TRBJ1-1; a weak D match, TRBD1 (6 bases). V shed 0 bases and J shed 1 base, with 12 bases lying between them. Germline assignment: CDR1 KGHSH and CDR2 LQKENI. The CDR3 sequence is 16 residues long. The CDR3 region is CASSPPGAGSNTEAFF. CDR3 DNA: TGTGCCAGCTCACCACCGGGGGCAGGATCGAACACTGAAGCTTTCTTT.

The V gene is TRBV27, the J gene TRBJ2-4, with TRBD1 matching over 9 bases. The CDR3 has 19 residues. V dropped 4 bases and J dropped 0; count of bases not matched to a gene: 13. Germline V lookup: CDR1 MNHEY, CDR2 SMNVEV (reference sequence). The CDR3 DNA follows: TGTGCCAGCAGTTCCGAACTAGGGACAGGGAAACTAGCCAAAAACATTCAGTACTTC. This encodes CASSSELGTGKLAKNIQYF.

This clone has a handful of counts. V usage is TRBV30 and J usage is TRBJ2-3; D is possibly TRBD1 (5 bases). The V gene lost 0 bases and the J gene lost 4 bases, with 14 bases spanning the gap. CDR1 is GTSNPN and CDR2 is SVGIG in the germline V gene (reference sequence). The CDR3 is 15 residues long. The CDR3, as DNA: TGTGCCTGGAGTGTAGGGCAGCTACAGGCAGATACGCAGTATTTT. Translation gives CAWSVGQLQADTQYF. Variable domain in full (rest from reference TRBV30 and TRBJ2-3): SQTIHQWPATLVQPVGSPLSLECTVEGTSNPNLYWYRQAAGRGLQLLFYSVGIGQISSEVPQNLSASRPQDRQFILSSKKLLLSDSGFYLCAWSVGQLQADTQYFGPGTRLTVL.

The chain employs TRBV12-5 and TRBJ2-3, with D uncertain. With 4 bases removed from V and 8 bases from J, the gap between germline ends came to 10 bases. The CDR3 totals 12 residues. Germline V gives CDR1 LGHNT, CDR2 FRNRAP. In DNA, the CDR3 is TGTGCTAGTGGTTCAGGCCCCGGTACGCAGTATTTT. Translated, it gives CASGSGPGTQYF.

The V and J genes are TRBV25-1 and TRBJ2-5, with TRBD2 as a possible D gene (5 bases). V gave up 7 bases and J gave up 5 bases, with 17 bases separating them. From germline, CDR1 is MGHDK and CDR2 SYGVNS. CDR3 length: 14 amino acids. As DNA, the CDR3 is TGTGCCAGCACAGAGGGCCACGGGCGTGAGACCCAGTACTTC. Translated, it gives CASTEGHGRETQYF.

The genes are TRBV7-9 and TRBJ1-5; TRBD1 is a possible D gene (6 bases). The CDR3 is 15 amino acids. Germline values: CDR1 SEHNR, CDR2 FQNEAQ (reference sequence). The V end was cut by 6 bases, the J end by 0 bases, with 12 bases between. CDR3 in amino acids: CASSSQGNSNQPQHF. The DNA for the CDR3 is TGTGCCAGCAGTTCTCAGGGGAATAGCAATCAGCCCCAGCATTTT.

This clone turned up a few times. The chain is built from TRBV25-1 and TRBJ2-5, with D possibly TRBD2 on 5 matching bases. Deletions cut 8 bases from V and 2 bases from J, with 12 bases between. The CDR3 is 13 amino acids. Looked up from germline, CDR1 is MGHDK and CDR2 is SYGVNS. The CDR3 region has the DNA TGTGCCAGCGGTTTTAGCGATCAAGAGACCCAGTACTTC. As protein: CASGFSDQETQYF.

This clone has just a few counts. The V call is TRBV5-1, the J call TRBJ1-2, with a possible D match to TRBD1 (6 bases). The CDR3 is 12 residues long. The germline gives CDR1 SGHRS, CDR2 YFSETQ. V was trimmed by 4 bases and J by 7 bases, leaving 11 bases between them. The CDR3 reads CASSRTVGGYTF. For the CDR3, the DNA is TGCGCCAGCAGCAGGACAGTTGGTGGCTACACCTTC. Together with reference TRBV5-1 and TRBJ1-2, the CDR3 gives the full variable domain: KAGVTQTPRYLIKTRGQQVTLSCSPISGHRSVSWYQQTPGQGLQFLFEYFSETQRNKGNFPGRFSGRQFSNSRSEMNVSTLELGDSALYLCASSRTVGGYTFGSGTRLTVV.

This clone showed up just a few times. CDR3 region: CATSRVPLTVNTEAFF. The CDR3 nucleotides are TGTGCCACCAGCAGAGTGCCGCTGACAGTGAACACTGAAGCTTTCTTT. The chain couples TRBV15 to TRBJ1-1; D perhaps matches TRBD1 (5 bases). CDR3 length: 16 amino acids. V was clipped by 1 base and J by 0 bases, with 12 bases between them. The germline V gene encodes CDR1 LNHNV and CDR2 YYDKDF (reference sequence).

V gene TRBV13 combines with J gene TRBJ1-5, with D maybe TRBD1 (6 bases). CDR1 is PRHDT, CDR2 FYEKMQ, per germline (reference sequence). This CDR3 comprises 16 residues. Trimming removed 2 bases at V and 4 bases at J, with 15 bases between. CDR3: CASSLSVTGRNQPQHF. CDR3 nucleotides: TGTGCCAGCAGCTTATCAGTTACAGGGAGAAATCAGCCCCAGCATTTT.

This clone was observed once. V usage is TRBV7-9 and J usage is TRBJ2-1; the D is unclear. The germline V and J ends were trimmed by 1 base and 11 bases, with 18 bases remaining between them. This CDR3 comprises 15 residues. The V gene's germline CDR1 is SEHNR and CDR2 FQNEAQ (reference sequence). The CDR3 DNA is TGTGCCAGCAGCTTAGTGGAGCTCGCTTTTGAACAGCAGTTCTTC. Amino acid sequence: CASSLVELAFEQQFF.

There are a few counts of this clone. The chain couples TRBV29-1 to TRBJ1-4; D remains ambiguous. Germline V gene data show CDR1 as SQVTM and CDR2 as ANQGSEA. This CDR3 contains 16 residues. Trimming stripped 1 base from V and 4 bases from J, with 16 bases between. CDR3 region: CSVEGCGWEYNEKLFF. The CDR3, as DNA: TGCAGCGTTGAAGGTTGCGGTTGGGAGTATAATGAAAAACTGTTTTTT.

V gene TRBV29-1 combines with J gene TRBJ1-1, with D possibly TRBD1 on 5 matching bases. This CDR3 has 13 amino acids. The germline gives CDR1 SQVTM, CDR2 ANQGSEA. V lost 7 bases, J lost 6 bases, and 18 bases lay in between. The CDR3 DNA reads TGCAGCGCTCGCGCAGGGTCGGAAGCTGAAGCTTTCTTT. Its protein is CSARAGSEAEAFF.